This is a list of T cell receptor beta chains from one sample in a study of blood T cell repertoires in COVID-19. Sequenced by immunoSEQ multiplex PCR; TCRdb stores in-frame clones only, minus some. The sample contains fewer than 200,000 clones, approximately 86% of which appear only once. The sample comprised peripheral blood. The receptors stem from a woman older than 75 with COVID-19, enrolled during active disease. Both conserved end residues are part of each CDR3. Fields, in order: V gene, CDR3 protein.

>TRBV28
CASSLQGAWNQPQHF
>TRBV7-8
CASSRGLQETQYF
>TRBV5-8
CASSFGAGGAPQPQHF
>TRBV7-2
CASSLAGRTEQFF
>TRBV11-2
CASSLNLIQTQYF
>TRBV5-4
CASSFPGVDTGELFF
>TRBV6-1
CASSGRGRGGDNQPQHF
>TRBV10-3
CAINPENSGNTIYF
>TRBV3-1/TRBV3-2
CASSQLPTGHEQYF
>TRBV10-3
CAISKGDTEAFF
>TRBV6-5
CASSAGGGEDTQYF
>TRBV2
CASSEAGQGGTGELFF
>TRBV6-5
CASSWTSEETQYF
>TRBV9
CASSVFNNPNEQYF
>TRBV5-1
CASSPGALAGHNEQFF
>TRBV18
CASSTAYNSPLHF
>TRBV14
CASSYLRFQGAGELFF
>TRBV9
CASRLNREKLFF
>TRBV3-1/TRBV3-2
CASSPRGGGTEAFF
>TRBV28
CASSRGQANYGYTF
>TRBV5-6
CASSLLPGGYEQYF
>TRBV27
CASSFRRGSAKNIQYF
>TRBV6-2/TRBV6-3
CASSQREHETQYF
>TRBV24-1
CATSDRDSYNEQFF
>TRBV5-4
CASSLDGTTLLYEQYF
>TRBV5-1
CASSLDQYGYTF
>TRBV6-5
CASSYGLYNEQFF
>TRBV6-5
CASRQEYNSPLHF